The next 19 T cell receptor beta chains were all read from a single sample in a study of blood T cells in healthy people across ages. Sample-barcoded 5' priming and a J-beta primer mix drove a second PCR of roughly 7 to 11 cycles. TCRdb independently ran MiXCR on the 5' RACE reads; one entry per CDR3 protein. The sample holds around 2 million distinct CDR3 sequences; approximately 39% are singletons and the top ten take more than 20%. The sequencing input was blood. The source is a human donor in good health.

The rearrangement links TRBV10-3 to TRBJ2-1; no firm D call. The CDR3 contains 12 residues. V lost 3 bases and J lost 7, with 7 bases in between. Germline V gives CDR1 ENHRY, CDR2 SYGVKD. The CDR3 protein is CAISERENEQFF. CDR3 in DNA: TGTGCCATCAGTGAACGAGAGAATGAGCAGTTCTTC.

CDR3 nucleotides: TGTGCCAGCAGTGAAGCGGTAACAGGGGGCTTGAATGAGCAGTTCTTC. Protein sequence: CASSEAVTGGLNEQFF. This chain links TRBV6-1 with TRBJ2-1, with 9 bases identical to TRBD1. The CDR3 length is 16 residues. CDR1 MNHNS and CDR2 SASEGT come from the germline V gene. V shed 0 bases, J shed 7 bases, and the junction held 7 bases outside the gene matches.

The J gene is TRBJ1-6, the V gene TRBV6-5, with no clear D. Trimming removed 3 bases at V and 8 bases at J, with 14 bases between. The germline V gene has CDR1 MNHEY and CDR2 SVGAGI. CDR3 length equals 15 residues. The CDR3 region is CASSYSRTLYSPLHF. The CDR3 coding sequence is TGTGCCAGCAGTTATTCCAGGACGTTGTATTCACCCCTCCACTTT.

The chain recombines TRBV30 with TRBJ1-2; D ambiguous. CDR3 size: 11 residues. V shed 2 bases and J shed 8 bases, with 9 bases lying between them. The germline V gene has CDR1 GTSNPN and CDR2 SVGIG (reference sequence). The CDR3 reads CAWSRTLGYTF. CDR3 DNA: TGTGCCTGGAGTAGGACGTTAGGCTACACCTTC.

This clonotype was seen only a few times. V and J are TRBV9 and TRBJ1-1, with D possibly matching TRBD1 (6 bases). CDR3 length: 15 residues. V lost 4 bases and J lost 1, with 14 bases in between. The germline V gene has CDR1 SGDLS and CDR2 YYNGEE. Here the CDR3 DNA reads TGTGCCAGCAGCCCCCATGGGGGACAGAACACTGAAGCTTTCTTT. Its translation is CASSPHGGQNTEAFF.

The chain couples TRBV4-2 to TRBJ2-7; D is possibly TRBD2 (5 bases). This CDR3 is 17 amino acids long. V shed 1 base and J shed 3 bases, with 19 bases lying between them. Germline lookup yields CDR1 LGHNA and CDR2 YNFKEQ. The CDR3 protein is CASSQVSGGVGDYEQYF. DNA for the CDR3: TGTGCCAGCAGCCAAGTCAGTGGTGGGGTCGGGGACTACGAGCAGTACTTC.

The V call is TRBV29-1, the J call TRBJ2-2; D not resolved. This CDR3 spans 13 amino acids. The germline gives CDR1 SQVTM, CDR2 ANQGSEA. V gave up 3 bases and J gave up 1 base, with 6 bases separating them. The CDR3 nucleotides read TGCAGCGTTGATGACGGGAACACCGGGGAGCTGTTTTTT. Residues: CSVDDGNTGELFF.

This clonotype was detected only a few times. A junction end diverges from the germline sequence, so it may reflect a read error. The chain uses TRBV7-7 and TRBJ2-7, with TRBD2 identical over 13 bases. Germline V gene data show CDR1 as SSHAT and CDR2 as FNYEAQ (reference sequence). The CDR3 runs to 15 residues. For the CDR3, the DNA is TGTGCTAGCAGCCCAGGACTAGCGGGGGTGGACGAGCAGTACTTC. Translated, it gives CASSPGLAGVDEQYF.

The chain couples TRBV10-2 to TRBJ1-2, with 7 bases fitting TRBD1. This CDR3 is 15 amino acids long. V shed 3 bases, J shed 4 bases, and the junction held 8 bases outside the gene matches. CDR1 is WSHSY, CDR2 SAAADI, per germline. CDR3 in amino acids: CASSDLGGTAYGYTF. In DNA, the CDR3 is TGCGCCAGCAGTGATTTAGGAGGGACAGCCTATGGCTACACCTTC.

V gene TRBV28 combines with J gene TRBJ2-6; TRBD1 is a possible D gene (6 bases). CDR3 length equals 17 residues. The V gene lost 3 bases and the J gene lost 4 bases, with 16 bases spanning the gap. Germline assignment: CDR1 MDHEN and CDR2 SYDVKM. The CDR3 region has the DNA TGTGCCAGCAGTTTCCAGGGGAACTTACTAGGGGCCAACGTCCTGACTTTC. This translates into CASSFQGNLLGANVLTF.

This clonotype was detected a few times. DNA for the CDR3: TGTGCCAGCAGCTCAGGGCTGGTCGTAGACGAGCAGTACTTC. Protein sequence: CASSSGLVVDEQYF. The chain employs TRBV6-6 and TRBJ2-7, with D tentatively TRBD1 (5 bases). Germline CDR1 MNHNY, CDR2 SVGAGI (reference sequence). The germline V and J ends were trimmed by 6 bases and 5 bases, with 17 bases remaining between them. CDR3 length equals 14 residues.

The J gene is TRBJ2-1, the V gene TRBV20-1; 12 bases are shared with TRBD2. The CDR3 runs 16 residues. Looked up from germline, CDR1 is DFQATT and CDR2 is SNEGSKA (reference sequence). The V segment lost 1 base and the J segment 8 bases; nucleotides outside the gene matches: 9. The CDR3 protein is CSARVLAGGVADEQFF. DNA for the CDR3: TGCAGTGCTAGAGTACTAGCGGGGGGAGTTGCGGATGAGCAGTTCTTC.

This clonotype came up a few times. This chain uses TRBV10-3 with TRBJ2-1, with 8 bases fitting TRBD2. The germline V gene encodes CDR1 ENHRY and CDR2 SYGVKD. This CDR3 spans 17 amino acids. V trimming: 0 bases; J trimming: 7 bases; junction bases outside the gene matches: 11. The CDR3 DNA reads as TGTGCCATCAGTGAGTCGTGGATAGCGGGGTCGGTGAATGAGCAGTTCTTC. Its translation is CAISESWIAGSVNEQFF.

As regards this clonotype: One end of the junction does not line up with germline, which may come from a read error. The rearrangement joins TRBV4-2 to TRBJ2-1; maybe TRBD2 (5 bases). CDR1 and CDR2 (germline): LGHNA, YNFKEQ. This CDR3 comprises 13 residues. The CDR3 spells CASSQDHEGEQLF. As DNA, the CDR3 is TGTGCCAGCAGCCAAGATCATGAGGGTGAGCAGCTCTTC.

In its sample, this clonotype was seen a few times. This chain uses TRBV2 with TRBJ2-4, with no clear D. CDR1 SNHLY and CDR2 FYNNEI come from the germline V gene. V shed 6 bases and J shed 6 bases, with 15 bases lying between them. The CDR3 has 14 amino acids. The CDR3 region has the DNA TGTGCCAGCAGACGGTCGCTCGGCCCAAACATTCAGTACTTC. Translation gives CASRRSLGPNIQYF.

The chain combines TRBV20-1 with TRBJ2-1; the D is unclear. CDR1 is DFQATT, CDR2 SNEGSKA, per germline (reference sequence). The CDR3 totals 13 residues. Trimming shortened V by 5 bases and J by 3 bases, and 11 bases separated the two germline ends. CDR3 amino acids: CSASSRLYNEQFF. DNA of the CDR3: TGCAGTGCTTCTTCCCGGCTCTACAATGAGCAGTTCTTC.

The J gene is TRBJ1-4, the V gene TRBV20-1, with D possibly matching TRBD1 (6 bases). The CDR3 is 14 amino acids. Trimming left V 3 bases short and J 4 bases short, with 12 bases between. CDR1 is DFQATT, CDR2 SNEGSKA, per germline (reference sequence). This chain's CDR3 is CSASRGALNEKLFF. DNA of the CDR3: TGCAGTGCTAGCCGGGGGGCCCTTAATGAAAAACTGTTTTTT.

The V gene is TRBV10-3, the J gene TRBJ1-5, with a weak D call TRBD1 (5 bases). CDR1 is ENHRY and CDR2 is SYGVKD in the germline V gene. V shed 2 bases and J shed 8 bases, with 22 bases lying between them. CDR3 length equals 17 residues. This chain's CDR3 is CAISEPPTGREIKPQHF. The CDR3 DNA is TGTGCCATCAGTGAGCCCCCCACAGGACGAGAAATCAAGCCCCAGCATTTT.

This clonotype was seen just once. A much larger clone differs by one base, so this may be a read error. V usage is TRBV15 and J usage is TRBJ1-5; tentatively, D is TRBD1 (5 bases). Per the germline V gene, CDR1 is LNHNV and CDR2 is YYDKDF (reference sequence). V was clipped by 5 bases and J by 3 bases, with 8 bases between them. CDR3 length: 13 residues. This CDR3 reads CATSAGFNQPQHF. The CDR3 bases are TGTGCCACCAGCGCAGGGTTCAATCAGCCCCAGCATTTT.